In its sample, the clone carrying this T cell receptor (delta chain) was seen a few times. TCRdb assigns this DNA the protein of a much larger clone, which departs from its translation at residue 17; this likely reflects a read error, and the protein shown comes from translating the DNA. These data belong to a study of gamma-delta T cells after stem cell transplantation. TCRdb re-analyzed the RT-PCR reads via CATT. Seen here are thousands of delta-chain clones, around 1.5% observed once, and the top ten hold roughly 40%. This CDR3 has 22 amino acids. CDR1 TSWWSYY and CDR2 QGS come from the germline V gene. The germline V and J ends were trimmed by 3 bases and 4 bases, with 36 bases remaining between them.

The sample comprised gamma-delta T cells. The source is a human donor. It is not recorded whose cells these are; they may come from a transplant donor. This sequence joins TRDV1 and TRDJ1, with D uncertain. The CDR3 here is CALGDLRLVWFDTPDYIDKLIF. CDR3 in DNA: TGTGCTCTTGGGGACTTACGGCTGGTTTGGTTTGACACTCCCGACTACATCGATAAACTCATCTTT.